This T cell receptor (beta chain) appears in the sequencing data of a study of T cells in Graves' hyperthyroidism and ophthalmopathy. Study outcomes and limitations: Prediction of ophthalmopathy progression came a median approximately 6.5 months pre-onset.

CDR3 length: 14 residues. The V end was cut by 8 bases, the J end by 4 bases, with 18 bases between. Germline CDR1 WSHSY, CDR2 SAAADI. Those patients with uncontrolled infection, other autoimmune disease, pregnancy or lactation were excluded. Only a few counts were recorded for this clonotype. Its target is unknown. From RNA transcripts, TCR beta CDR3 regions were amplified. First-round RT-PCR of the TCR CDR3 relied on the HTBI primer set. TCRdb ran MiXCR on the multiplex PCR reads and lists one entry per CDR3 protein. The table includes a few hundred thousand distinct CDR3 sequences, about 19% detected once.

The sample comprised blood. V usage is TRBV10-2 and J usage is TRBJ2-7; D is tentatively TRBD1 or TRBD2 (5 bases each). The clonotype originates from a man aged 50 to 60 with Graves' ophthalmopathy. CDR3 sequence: CASDPGPRSYEQYF. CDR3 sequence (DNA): TGCGCCAGCGATCCGGGACCGCGAAGTTACGAGCAGTACTTC.